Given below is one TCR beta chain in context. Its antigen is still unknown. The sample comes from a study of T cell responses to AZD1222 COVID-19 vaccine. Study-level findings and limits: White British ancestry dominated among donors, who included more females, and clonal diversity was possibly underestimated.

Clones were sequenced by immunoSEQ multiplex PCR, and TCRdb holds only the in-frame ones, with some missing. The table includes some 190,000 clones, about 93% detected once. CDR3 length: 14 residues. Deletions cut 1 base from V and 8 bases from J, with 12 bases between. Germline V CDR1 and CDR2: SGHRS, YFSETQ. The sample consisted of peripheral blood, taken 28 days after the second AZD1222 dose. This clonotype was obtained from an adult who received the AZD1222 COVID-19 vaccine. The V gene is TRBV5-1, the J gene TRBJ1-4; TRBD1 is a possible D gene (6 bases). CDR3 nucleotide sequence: TGCGCCAGCAGCTTGCAGGGGTTGAGGGAAAAACTGTTTTTT. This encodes CASSLQGLREKLFF.